This T cell receptor beta chain was identified during a study of CD8 T cells in ankylosing spondylitis. Overall study findings and caveats: Reportedly, significant enrichment of disease-linked clones occurred in matched ankylosing spondylitis synovial fluid. Existing reports had already noted some motif variants in reactive arthritis synovial fluid and blood. Within peripheral blood, clones linked to disease were CD8+ and relatively rare. Roughly eight highly homologous variants made up a TCR beta motif that seemed to typify ankylosing spondylitis blood.

Ten or more counts support this clonotype. The antigen is undetermined. The authors made TCR beta libraries by quantitative 5'-RACE with molecular barcodes. TCRdb re-derived calls from the 5' RACE reads in MiXCR, one entry per CDR3 protein. The sample consists of 750,000 to 850,000 distinct CDR3 sequences, roughly 10% of them appearing once. Germline V gene lookup returns CDR1 SGHRS and CDR2 YFSETQ. The CDR3 runs 13 residues. Trimming took 3 bases from V and 5 from J, leaving 9 bases between them. The material sequenced was blood, either unsorted or a sorted T cell fraction (not recorded which). The sequence derives from a male donor with ankylosing spondylitis. The rearrangement uses TRBV5-1 and TRBJ2-1, with D unresolved. This CDR3 reads CASSSSPNNEQFF. The CDR3 DNA is TGCGCCAGCAGCTCCTCGCCTAACAATGAGCAGTTCTTC.